The 2 T cell receptor beta chains in this list originate from one sample, sequenced in a study of T cells in Graves' hyperthyroidism and ophthalmopathy (dated by TCRdb to between 2018 and 2020). The library was prepared using multiplex PCR. The sequencing machine was an Illumina HiSeq 2000. The TCR beta CDR3 regions were amplified from the RNA transcripts. A first-round RT-PCR of the TCR CDR3 used the HTBI primer set with the Qiagen OneStep RT-PCR kit. TCRdb applied fastp at Q25 and MiXCR to the public reads, then kept only in-frame beta chains. Records with the same CDR3 protein are collapsed into one entry carrying the most frequent genes and DNA. The sample table holds roughly 740,000 distinct CDR3 sequences, of which about a sixth were seen once. 8.4% of the sample rests with the top ten. What was sequenced was blood. These receptors all come from a man aged 18 to 29 with Graves' hyperthyroidism.

J is TRBJ2-1 and V is TRBV5-1; D gene ambiguous. The length of the CDR3 is 14 residues. The germline gives CDR1 SGHRS, CDR2 YFSETQ. Deletions cut 0 bases from V and 3 bases from J, with 7 bases between. The CDR3: CASSLDSNYNEQFF. The CDR3, as DNA: TGCGCCAGCAGCTTGGATTCTAACTACAATGAGCAGTTCTTC.

A few counts support this clonotype. The gene calls are TRBV19 and TRBJ1-1; 8 bases fit TRBD1. CDR3 length: 15 amino acids. Trimming removed 5 bases from V and 4 bases from J; junction bases left unmatched: 9. The V gene's germline CDR1 is LNHDA and CDR2 SQIVND (reference sequence). The CDR3 region has the DNA TGTGCCAGTAGTCTGGGAACAGGGGGGCGCACTGAAGCTTTCTTT. This translates into CASSLGTGGRTEAFF. Variable domain in full (rest from reference TRBV19 and TRBJ1-1): DGGITQSPKYLFRKEGQNVTLSCEQNLNHDAMYWYRQDPGQGLRLIYYSQIVNDFQKGDIAEGYSVSREKKESFPLTVTSAQKNPTAFYLCASSLGTGGRTEAFFGQGTRLTVV.